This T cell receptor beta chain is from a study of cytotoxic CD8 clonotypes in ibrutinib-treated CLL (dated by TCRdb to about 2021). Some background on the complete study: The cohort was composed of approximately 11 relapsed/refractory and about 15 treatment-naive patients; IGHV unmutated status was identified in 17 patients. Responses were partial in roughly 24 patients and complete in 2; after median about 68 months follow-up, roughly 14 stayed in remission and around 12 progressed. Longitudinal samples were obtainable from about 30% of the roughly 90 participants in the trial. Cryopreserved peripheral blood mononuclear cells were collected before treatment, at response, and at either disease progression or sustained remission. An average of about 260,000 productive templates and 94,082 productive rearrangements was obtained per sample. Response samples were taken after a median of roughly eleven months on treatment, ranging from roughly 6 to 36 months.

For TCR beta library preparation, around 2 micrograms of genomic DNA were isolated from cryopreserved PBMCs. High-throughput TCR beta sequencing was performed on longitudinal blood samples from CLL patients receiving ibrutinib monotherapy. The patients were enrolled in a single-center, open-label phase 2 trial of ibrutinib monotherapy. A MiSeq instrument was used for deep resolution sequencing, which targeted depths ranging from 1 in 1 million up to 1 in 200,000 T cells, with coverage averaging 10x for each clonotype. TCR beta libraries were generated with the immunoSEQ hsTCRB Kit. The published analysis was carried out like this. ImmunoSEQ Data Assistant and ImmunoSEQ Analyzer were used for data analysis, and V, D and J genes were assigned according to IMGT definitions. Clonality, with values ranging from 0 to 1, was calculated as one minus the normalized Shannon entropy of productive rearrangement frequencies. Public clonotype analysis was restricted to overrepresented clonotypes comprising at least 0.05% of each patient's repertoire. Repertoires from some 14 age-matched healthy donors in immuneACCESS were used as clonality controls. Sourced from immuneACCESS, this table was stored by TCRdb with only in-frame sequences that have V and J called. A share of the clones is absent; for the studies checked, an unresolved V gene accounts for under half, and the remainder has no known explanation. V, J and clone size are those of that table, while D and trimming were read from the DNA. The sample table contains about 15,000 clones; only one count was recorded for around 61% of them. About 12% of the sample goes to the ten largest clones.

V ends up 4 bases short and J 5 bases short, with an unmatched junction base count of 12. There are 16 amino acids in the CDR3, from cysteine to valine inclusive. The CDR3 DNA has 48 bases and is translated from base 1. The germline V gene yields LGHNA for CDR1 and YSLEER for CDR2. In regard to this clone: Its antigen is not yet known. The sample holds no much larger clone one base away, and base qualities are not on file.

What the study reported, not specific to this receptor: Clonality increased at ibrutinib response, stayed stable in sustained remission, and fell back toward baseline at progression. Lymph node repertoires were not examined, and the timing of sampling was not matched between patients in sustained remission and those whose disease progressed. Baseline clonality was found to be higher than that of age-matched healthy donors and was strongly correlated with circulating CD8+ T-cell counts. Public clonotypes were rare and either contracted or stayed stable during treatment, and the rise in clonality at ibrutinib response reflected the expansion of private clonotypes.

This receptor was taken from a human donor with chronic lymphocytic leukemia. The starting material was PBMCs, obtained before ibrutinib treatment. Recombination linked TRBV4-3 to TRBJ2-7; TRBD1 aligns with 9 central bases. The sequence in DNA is TGCGCCAGCAGCCCCGGCAACCGGGACAGGGACCACGAGCAGTACGTC. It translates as CASSPGNRDRDHEQYV.